The entry below describes one TCR beta chain. Its cognate antigen has yet to be identified. Qualities for individual bases were not recorded, and no much larger clone is one base off. The trial excluded patients who had a history of autoimmune disease or who were on systemic immunosuppression. Peripheral blood for TCR sequencing was collected from all dose cohorts at baseline, on cycle 4 day 1, and on cycle 7 day 1. Samples came from an open-label, multicenter, first-in-human phase I dose-escalation trial of ivuxolimab. Adults with locally advanced or metastatic head and neck squamous cell, hepatocellular, melanoma or renal cell carcinoma were enrolled in the trial. CD4+ and CD8+ T cells were sorted separately from peripheral blood before TCR sequencing. This record belongs to a study of OX40 agonist ivuxolimab in advanced cancers. Study-level background: Ivuxolimab, which targeted the costimulatory receptor OX40 (CD134), was an agonistic, fully human IgG2 monoclonal antibody. In the dose-escalation cohort, 82.7% of patients were male, and the mean age was around 60 years, with a range of about 23 to 85. The point of sequencing TCRbeta in the periphery was to test whether ivuxolimab changed TCR sequence diversity and drove clonal T-cell expansion. Partial responses occurred in three dose-escalation patients: two with cutaneous melanoma and one with hepatocellular carcinoma. Intravenous ivuxolimab was administered to patients every 2 weeks at six dose levels: 0.01, 0.1, 0.3, 1.5, 3 and 10 mg/kg. Patients were allowed to have had prior anti-PD-1, anti-PD-L1 or anti-CTLA-4 therapy, and around 43% of the dose-escalation patients had been treated with checkpoint inhibitors. The monotherapy dose-escalation portion (N of about 50 patients) of the phase I ivuxolimab trial is reported in the paper. Of the 50 or so patients in dose escalation, approximately 20 had hepatocellular carcinoma, about 15 had melanoma, 9 had renal cell carcinoma and 9 had head and neck cancer. What the research found in general, with its limitations: Which antigens the clonally expanded peripheral T cells were specific for was not determined. On average, CD8+ T cells showed more expanded clones than CD4+ T cells after ivuxolimab. Low levels of normalized T-cell clonal expansion were also seen in some patients who did not respond. At doses of 0.1 to 3.0 mg/kg, clonal expansion of both CD4+ and CD8+ blood T cells was observed from baseline to week 6. In the 0.1-3.0 mg/kg groups, partial responders were among the patients with the lowest normalized peripheral clonal expansion, particularly in CD8+ T cells.

The CDR3 goes from the cysteine to the phenylalanine over 15 residues. Only the CDR3 DNA is retained, 45 bases long and in frame from the first base. Deletion took 1 base off V and 1 base off J, with a span of 10 bases between the germline ends. Looking up the germline V gene yields CDR1 KGHSH and CDR2 LQKENI. Genomic DNA was isolated from the sorted cells so that the TCRbeta CDR3 region could be sequenced. The immunoSEQ Assay was used to sequence the TCRbeta CDR3 regions. TCRdb obtained this table from immuneACCESS and retained in-frame rearrangements with V and J assigned. These tables miss some clones; where compared with another copy, unresolved V genes account for less than half of the shortfall, and the remainder is unexplained. This sample gives about 58,000 clones in total; around 88% of them show up just once. Together, the top ten hold around 0.56% of the sample.

The specimen comprised CD4+ or CD8+ T cells sorted from blood, sampled in a trial of the OX40 agonist ivuxolimab. The V gene is TRBV18 and the J gene is TRBJ1-2; the D gene is unclear. This TCR was recovered from an adult with an advanced solid tumor such as melanoma, head and neck, liver or kidney cancer. This receptor carries the CDR3 CASSPQGARNYGYTF. Here is the DNA: TGTGCCAGCTCACCACAGGGTGCTCGTAACTATGGCTACACCTTC.